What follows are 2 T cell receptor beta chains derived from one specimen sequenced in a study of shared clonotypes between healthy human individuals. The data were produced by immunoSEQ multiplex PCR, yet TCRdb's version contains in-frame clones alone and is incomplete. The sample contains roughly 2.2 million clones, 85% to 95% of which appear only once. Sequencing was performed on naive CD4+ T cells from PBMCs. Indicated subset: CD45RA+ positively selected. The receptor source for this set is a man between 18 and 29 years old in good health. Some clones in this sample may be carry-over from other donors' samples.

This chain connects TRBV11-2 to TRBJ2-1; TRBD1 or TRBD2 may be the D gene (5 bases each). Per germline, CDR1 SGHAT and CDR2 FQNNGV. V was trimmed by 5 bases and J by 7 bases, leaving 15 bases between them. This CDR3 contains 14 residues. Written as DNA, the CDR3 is TGTGCCAGCAGCCTCAGGGACCCCAGGAATGAGCAGTTCTTC. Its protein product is CASSLRDPRNEQFF. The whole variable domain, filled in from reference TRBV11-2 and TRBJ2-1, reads EAGVAQSPRYKIIEKRQSVAFWCNPISGHATLYWYQQILGQGPKLLIQFQNNGVVDDSQLPKDRFSAERLKGVDSTLKIQPAKLEDSAVYLCASSLRDPRNEQFFGPGTRLTVL.

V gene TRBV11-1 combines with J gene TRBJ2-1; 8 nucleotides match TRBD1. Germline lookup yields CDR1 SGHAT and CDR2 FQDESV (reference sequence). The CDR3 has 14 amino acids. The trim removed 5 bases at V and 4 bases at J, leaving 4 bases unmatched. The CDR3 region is CASSGQGLYNEQFF. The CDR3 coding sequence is TGTGCCAGCAGCGGACAGGGTCTATACAATGAGCAGTTCTTC.